A selection of T cell receptor beta chains follows, all from one sample in a study of T cells after posttransplantation cyclophosphamide. TCRdb's table, derived via immunoSEQ multiplex PCR, lists solely in-frame clones and lacks some. Of more than 30,000 clones in the sample, 85% to 95% were seen once. The specimen was naive CD4+ T cells sorted from PBMCs. These receptors all come from an older woman in good health, CMV-negative, and a related stem cell transplant donor. Both conserved end residues are trimmed from each CDR3. Each record gives: J gene, CDR3 length, clone size, V gene, CDR3 protein. Size is stated for part of the rows, as once, few or many counts, or as a class when the clone is expanded.

TRBJ2-2 | 11 | . | TRBV11-1 | ASSGRGTGELF
TRBJ1-2 | 13 | . | TRBV30 | AWSVKAGQIYGYT
TRBJ2-5 | 10 | . | TRBV11-2 | ASSRLGGEQY
TRBJ2-1 | 15 | . | TRBV12-5 | ASGLGRLESVHNEQF
TRBJ2-7 | 14 | . | TRBV7-8 | ASSLRWDRSPSEQY
TRBJ2-7 | 12 | . | TRBV6-1 | ASSEDIFSYEQY
TRBJ1-5 | 14 | . | TRBV5-8 | ASSLAEGLGGQPQH
TRBJ2-1 | 13 | . | TRBV5-1 | ASSDGLARYNEQF
TRBJ2-2 | 13 | . | TRBV19 | ASSIGQPVTGELF
TRBJ1-2 | 12 | . | TRBV28 | ASSSPGTGEGYT
TRBJ2-4 | 12 | . | TRBV18 | ASSLSGVGNIQY
TRBJ2-7 | 12 | . | TRBV19 | ASSPGTLSYEQY
TRBJ2-3 | 11 | . | TRBV19 | ASTVGATDTQY
TRBJ1-1 | 12 | few | TRBV28 | ASSNPGSNTEAF
TRBJ2-3 | 15 | . | TRBV28 | ASRRNRGLAGDDTQY
TRBJ2-7 | 12 | . | TRBV19 | ASRNSGAAGEQY
TRBJ2-7 | 13 | . | TRBV5-1 | ASSLAHGRGDEQY
TRBJ2-5 | 13 | . | TRBV30 | AWRSGHLLEETQY
TRBJ2-7 | 13 | . | TRBV7-2 | ASSSRDSSSYEQY
TRBJ2-1 | 14 | . | TRBV28 | ASSLSGGGSGNEQF
TRBJ2-7 | 13 | . | TRBV7-2 | ASSTLAGKFYEQY
TRBJ1-2 | 13 | . | TRBV2 | ASSPSQTIHYGYT
TRBJ2-5 | 10 | . | TRBV18 | ASSPEGETQY
TRBJ2-1 | 13 | . | TRBV6-5 | ASHRGTSSYNEQF
TRBJ2-5 | 11 | . | TRBV7-3 | ASSYSGGETQY
TRBJ1-3 | 14 | . | TRBV19 | ASSSPDSRPGNTIY
TRBJ1-4 | 12 | few | TRBV14 | ASSATGVNEKLF
TRBJ2-5 | 10 | . | TRBV29-1 | SVETSAATQY
TRBJ1-1 | 12 | . | TRBV7-3 | ASSLGKGSNEAF
TRBJ1-1 | 13 | once | TRBV27 | ASSLYKGAQGEAF
TRBJ2-1 | 11 | . | TRBV7-9 | ASSYDRASEQF
TRBJ2-1 | 12 | . | TRBV4-3 | ASSQGLAENEQF
TRBJ2-1 | 13 | . | TRBV5-1 | ASSLGASSYNEQF
TRBJ2-7 | 13 | . | TRBV9 | ASSVGTHPGSEQY
TRBJ1-2 | 13 | . | TRBV19 | ASSIDRDSLYGYT
TRBJ2-1 | 14 | . | TRBV5-1 | ASSSLSAGEANEQF
TRBJ1-2 | 9 | . | TRBV9 | ASSGAMGYT
TRBJ1-6 | 11 | . | TRBV11-2 | ASGGTYNSPLH
TRBJ2-7 | 11 | . | TRBV30 | AWSATGAYEQY
TRBJ1-5 | 11 | . | TRBV30 | AWSVISGQPQH
TRBJ2-1 | 14 | . | TRBV5-1 | ASSVGAGVSYNEQF
TRBJ2-1 | 14 | . | TRBV7-9 | ASSLSGTSPYNEQF
TRBJ2-7 | 13 | . | TRBV4-3 | ASSQQGQGDYEQY
TRBJ2-7 | 14 | . | TRBV19 | ASSAGGGLAPYEQY
TRBJ2-3 | 13 | . | TRBV9 | ASSVLAPGTDTQY
TRBJ2-5 | 14 | . | TRBV4-1 | ASSPSAGQGQETQY
TRBJ1-1 | 12 | . | TRBV6-6 | ASLAGTRNTEAF
TRBJ2-3 | 14 | . | TRBV27 | ASSFGGRKGTDTQY
TRBJ2-7 | 11 | . | TRBV29-1 | SAGGTGVYEQY
TRBJ2-7 | 12 | . | TRBV5-4 | ASSTPASQREQY
TRBJ1-1 | 14 | . | TRBV6-6 | ASSPTVGQGRTEAF
TRBJ2-5 | 12 | . | TRBV6-6 | ASRPQAYQETQY
TRBJ2-7 | 12 | . | TRBV5-1 | ASSLVTGNYEQY
TRBJ1-2 | 11 | once | TRBV2 | ASRAGLGYGYT